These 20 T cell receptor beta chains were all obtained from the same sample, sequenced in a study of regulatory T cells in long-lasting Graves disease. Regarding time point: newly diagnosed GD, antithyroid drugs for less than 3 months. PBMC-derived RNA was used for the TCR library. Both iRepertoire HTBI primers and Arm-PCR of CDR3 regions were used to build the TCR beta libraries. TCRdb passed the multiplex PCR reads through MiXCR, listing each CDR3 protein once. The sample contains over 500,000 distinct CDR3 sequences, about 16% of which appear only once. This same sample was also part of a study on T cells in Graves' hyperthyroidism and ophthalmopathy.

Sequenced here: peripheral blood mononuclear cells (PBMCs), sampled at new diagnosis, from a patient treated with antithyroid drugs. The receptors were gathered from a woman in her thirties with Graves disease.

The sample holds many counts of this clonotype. The CDR3 loop is CASSRPREGDTQYF. CDR3 sequence (DNA): TGTGCCAGCAGCCGACCTAGGGAGGGAGATACGCAGTATTTT. The V gene is TRBV28, the J gene TRBJ2-3; 7 nucleotides align to TRBD2. There are 14 residues in the CDR3. In germline, CDR1 is MDHEN, CDR2 SYDVKM. V shed 6 bases, J shed 5 bases, and the junction held 8 bases outside the gene matches.

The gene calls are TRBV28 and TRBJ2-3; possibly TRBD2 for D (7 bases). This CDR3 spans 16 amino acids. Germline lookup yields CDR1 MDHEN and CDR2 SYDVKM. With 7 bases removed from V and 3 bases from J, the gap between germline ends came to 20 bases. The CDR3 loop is CASTEGRGGWTDTQYF. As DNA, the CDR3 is TGTGCCAGCACCGAAGGGAGGGGGGGGTGGACAGATACGCAGTATTTT.

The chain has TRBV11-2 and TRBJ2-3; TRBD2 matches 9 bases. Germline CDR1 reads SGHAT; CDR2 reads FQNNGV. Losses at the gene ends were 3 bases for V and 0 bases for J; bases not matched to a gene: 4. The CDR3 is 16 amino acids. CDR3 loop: CASSFVTSGSTDTQYF. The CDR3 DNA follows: TGTGCCAGCAGCTTTGTTACTAGCGGGAGCACAGATACGCAGTATTTT. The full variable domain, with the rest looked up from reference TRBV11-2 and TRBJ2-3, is EAGVAQSPRYKIIEKRQSVAFWCNPISGHATLYWYQQILGQGPKLLIQFQNNGVVDDSQLPKDRFSAERLKGVDSTLKIQPAKLEDSAVYLCASSFVTSGSTDTQYFGPGTRLTVL.

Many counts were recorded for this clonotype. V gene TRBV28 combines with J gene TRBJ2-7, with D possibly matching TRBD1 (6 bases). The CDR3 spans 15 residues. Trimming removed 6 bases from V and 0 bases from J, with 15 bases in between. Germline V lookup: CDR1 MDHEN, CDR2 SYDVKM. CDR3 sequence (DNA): TGTGCCAGCAGCCGCGAGGGGGATTACTCCTACGAGCAGTACTTC. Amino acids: CASSREGDYSYEQYF.

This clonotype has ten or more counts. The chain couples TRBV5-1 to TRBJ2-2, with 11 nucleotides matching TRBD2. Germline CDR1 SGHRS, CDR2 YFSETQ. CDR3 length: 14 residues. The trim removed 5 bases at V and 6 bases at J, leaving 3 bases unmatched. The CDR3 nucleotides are TGCGCCAGCAGACTAGCGGGAGTGTCCGGGGAGCTGTTTTTT. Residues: CASRLAGVSGELFF.

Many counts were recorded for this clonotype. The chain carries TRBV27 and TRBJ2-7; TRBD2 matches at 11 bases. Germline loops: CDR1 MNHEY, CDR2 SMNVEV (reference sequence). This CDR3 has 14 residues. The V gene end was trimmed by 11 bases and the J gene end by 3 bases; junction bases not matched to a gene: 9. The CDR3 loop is CASKTSGMFYEQYF. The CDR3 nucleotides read TGTGCCTCGAAGACTAGCGGGATGTTCTACGAGCAGTACTTC.

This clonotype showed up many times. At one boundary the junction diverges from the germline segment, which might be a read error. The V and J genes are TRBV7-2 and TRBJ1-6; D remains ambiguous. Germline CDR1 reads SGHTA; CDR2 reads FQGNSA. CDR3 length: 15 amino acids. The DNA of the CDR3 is TGCGCCAGCAGCTTGGATAGCTCCTATAATTCACCCCTCCACTTT. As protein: CASSLDSSYNSPLHF.

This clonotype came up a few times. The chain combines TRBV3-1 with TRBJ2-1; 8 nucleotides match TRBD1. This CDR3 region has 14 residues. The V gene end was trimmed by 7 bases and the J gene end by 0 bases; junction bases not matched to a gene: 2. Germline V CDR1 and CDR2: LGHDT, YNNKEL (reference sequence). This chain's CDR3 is CASKQGDSYNEQFF. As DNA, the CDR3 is TGTGCCAGCAAACAGGGGGACTCCTACAATGAGCAGTTCTTC.

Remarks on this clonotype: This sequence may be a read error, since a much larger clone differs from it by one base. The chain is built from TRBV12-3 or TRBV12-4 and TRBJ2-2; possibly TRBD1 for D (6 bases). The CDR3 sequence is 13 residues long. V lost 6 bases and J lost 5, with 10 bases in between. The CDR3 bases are TGTGCCAGCAGGGCCGGACAGACCGGGGAGCTGTTTTTT. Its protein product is CASRAGQTGELFF.

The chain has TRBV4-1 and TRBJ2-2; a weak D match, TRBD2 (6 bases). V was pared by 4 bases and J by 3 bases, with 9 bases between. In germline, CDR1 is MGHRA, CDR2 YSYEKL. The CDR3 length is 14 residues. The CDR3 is CASSLGTYTGELFF. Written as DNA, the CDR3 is TGCGCCAGCAGCCTCGGGACTTACACCGGGGAGCTGTTTTTT.

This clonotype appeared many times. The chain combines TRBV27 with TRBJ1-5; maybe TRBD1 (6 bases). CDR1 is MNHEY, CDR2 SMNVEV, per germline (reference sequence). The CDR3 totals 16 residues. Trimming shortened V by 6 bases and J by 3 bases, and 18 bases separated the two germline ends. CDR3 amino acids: CASRPQQGGFNQPQHF. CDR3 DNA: TGTGCCAGCAGGCCCCAACAGGGAGGATTCAATCAGCCCCAGCATTTT.

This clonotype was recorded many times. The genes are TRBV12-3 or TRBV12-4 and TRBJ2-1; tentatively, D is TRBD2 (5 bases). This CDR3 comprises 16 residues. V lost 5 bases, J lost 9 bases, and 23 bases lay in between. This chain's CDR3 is CASSSSSSSLWSEQFF. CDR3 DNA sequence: TGTGCCAGCAGTAGCTCGTCTAGCTCACTTTGGTCTGAGCAGTTCTTC.

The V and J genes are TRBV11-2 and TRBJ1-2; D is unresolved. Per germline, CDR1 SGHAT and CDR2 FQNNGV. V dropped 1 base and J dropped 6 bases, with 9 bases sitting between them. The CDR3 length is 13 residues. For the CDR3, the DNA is TGTGCCAGCAGCTTAGGTCGGCAGGATGGCTACACCTTC. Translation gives CASSLGRQDGYTF.

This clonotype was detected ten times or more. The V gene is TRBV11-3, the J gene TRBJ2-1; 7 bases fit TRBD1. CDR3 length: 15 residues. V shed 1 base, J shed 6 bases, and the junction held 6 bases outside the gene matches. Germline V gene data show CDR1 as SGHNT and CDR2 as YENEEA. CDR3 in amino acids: CASSLVEGARNEQFF. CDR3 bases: TGTGCCAGCAGCTTAGTAGAGGGGGCGCGCAATGAGCAGTTCTTC.

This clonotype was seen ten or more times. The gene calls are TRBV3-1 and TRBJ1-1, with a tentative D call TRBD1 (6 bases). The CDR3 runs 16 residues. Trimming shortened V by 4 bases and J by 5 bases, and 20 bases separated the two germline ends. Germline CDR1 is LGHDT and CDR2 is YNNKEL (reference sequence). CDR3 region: CASSRSWTVKGTEAFF. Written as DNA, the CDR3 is TGTGCCAGCAGCCGCAGCTGGACAGTTAAGGGGACTGAAGCTTTCTTT.

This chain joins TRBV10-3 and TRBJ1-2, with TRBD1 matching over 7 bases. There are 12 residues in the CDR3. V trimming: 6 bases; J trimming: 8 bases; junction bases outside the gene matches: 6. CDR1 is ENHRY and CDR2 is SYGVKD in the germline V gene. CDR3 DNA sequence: TGTGCCATCAGGGGACAGCGGTTAGGCTACACCTTC. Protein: CAIRGQRLGYTF.

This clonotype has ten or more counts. The CDR3 DNA reads TGTGCCAGCGGGGGGGACAGGGGTGTCCACGAGCAGTACTTC. Its protein is CASGGDRGVHEQYF. This chain connects TRBV28 to TRBJ2-7; 10 positions agree with TRBD1. Germline CDR1 MDHEN, CDR2 SYDVKM. The CDR3 sequence is 14 residues long. V dropped 8 bases and J dropped 5; count of bases not matched to a gene: 9.

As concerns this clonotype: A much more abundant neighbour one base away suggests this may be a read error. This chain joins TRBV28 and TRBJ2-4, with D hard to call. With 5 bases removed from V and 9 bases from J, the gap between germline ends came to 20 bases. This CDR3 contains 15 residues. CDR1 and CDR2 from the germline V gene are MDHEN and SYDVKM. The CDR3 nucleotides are TGTGCCAGCAGTCCCCTCAGTCTTGGGCCCAGCATTCAGTACTTC. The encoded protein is CASSPLSLGPSIQYF.

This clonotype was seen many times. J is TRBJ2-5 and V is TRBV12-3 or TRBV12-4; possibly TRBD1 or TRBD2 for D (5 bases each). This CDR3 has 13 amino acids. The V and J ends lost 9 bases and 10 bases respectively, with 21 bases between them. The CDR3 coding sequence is TGTGCCAGTGAACCGGGACCTAGAGGTAACCAGTACTTC. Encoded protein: CASEPGPRGNQYF.

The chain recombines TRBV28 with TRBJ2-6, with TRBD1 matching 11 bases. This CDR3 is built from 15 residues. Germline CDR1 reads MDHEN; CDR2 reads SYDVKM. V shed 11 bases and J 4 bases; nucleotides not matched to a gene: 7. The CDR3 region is CAAGQGATGANVLTF. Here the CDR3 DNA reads TGTGCCGCCGGACAGGGGGCTACAGGGGCCAACGTCCTGACTTTC.